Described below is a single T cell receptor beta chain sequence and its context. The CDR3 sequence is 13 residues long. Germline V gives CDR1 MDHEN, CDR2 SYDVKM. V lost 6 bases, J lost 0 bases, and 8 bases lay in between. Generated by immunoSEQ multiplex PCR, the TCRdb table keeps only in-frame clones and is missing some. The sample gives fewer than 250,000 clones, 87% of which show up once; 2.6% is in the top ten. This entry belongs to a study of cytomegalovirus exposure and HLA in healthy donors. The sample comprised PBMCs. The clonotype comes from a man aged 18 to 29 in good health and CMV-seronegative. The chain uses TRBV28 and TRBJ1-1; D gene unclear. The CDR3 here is CASSIKMNTEAFF. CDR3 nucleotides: TGTGCCAGCAGCATCAAAATGAACACTGAAGCTTTCTTT.